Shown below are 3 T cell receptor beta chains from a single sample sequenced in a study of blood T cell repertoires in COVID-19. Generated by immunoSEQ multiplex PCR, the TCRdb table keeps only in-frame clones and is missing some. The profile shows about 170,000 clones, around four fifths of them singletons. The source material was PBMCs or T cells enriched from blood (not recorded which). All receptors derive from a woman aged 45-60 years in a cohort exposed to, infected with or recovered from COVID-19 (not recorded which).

The CDR3 spells CASSQNTDRINSPLHF. CDR3 bases: TGTGCCAGCAGCCAAAATACAGATCGGATTAATTCACCCCTCCACTTT. This rearrangement joins TRBV4-2 to TRBJ1-6; no clear D. V was trimmed by 2 bases and J by 6 bases, leaving 14 bases between them. CDR3 length: 16 amino acids. Germline CDR1 LGHNA, CDR2 YNFKEQ.

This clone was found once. The CDR3 coding sequence is TGTGCCAGCAGTCTCCTAAGGGGCAACGGTGGCTACACCTTC. It codes for CASSLLRGNGGYTF. The gene calls are TRBV28 and TRBJ1-2; D is possibly TRBD1 (5 bases). The CDR3 loop spans 14 amino acids. The V and J ends lost 5 bases and 7 bases respectively, with 17 bases between them. The germline gives CDR1 MDHEN, CDR2 SYDVKM.

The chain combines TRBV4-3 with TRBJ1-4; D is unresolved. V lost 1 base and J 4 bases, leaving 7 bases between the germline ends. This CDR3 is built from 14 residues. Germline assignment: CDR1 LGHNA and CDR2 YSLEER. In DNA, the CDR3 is TGCGCCAGCAGCCAAGGTCAGAATAATGAAAAACTGTTTTTT. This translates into CASSQGQNNEKLFF.